The TCR beta chain under discussion was sequenced for a study of T cell responses to AZD1222 COVID-19 vaccine. Study at large: Samples with a second dose at about 4 or about 12 weeks were pooled together.

Germline V gives CDR1 SGHAT, CDR2 FQNNGV. This CDR3 has 15 amino acids. Trimming removed 3 bases at V and 6 bases at J, with 15 bases between. Using immunoSEQ multiplex PCR, the repertoire was profiled, and TCRdb retains in-frame clones only, with some absent. This table has approximately 150,000 clones, around 90% appearing once. The rearrangement uses TRBV11-2 and TRBJ2-1; maybe TRBD2 (6 bases). The material sequenced was peripheral blood, taken on day 0 of AZD1222 vaccination. The origin of this receptor is an adult in good health. The CDR3: CASSFTGSSGNEQFF. The CDR3 DNA follows: TGTGCCAGCAGCTTCACCGGGAGTTCGGGCAATGAGCAGTTCTTC.